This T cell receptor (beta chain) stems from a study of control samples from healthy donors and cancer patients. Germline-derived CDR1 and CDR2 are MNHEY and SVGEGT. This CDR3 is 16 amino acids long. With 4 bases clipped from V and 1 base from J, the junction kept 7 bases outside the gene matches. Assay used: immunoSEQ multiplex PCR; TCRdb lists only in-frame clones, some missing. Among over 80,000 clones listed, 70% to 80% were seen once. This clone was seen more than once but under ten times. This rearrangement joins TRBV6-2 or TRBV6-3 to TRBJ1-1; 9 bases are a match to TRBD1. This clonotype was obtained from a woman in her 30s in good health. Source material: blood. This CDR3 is CASSLMDRGKNTEAFF. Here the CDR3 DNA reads TGTGCCAGCAGTTTAATGGACAGGGGCAAGAACACTGAAGCTTTCTTT.